The source of this T cell receptor (beta chain) is a study of T cell responses to AZD1222 COVID-19 vaccine (dated by TCRdb to the early 2020s). Regarding the study in general: Because spike-specific TCR depth and breadth did not differ between the two schedules, AZD1222 recipients who got a second dose at roughly 4 weeks were pooled with those who got a second dose at roughly 12 weeks. A total of approximately 240 trial participants underwent TCR sequencing, of whom approximately 210 received two doses of AZD1222 and about 26 received two doses of the MenACWY control vaccine. Trial participants were enrolled by age into 18-55, 56-69 and 70-plus year subgroups, with 148, 28 and 57 TCR-sequenced participants respectively.

The CDR3 covers 16 residues, taking in both the cysteine and the phenylalanine. CDR3 DNA is the only sequence kept; it has 48 bases, read in frame from the first base. V loses 0 bases at its end and J loses 5 bases; junction bases beyond the gene matches: 7. The germline V gene specifies SGHRS as CDR1 and YFSETQ as CDR2. A note on this clone: What antigen it recognizes has not been identified. No base quality information exists; no much larger clone differs at one position.

Here is what the overall study found, with its caveats: Conclusions about previously exposed vaccinees are limited, since just five or six AZD1222 recipients were seropositive for SARS-CoV-2 at baseline. Most participants were white British and females outnumbered males, and the authors suggested that clonal diversity may have been underestimated. CD4 TCRs associated with the vaccine covered the entire spike protein, and the dominant responses were in regions 160-218 and 743-854. Epitopes outside the regions mutated in the B.1.351 and B.1.1.7 variants were reportedly recognized by nearly half of the unique spike-specific TCRs. No day 14 peak-response samples were available, so repertoires were characterized only after the peak T cell response. After two AZD1222 doses, both the breadth and the depth of spike-specific TCRs were significantly higher than at day 0 and than in MenACWY recipients. In the small 56-69-year group, the increase in depth fell short of significance, most likely because of low power.

The time point label here, explained by the study, means: baseline before first vaccination. The vaccinee samples were drawn from two UK trials, COV001 and COV002, one of which was a single-blind randomized controlled phase 2/3 trial testing AZD1222 (ChAdOx1 nCoV-19) in healthy adults. For TCRbeta chain sequencing, PBMC samples from trial participants were taken at day 0 and at day 28 after the second dose. The CDR3 regions of human TCRbeta chains were subjected to immunosequencing. From the authors' description of their analysis: TCRs in the repertoires were matched against a reference library of SARS-CoV-2-specific TCRs that had been generated with the MIRA antigen-specificity platform. Breadth was defined as the fraction of unique TCRs that were SARS-CoV-2-associated. Depth was defined as the fraction of total T cells that were SARS-CoV-2-associated. Using the MIRA data, every spike-specific TCR was mapped to the spike region that the TCR reacted to and assigned to either a CD4 or a CD8 class. Log10-transformed breadth and depth values were compared by one-way ANOVA with Sidak's multiple comparisons tests. TCRdb stores this immuneACCESS table with in-frame sequences only. Part of the clones is absent; in the studies checked, under half of the shortfall reflects unresolved V genes, and no reason is known for the rest. The V and J calls and clone size come from that table; D and trimming were worked out from the DNA. Present in this sample are approximately 160,000 clones, about nine tenths of which were seen just once. Roughly 2.1% of the sample goes to the ten largest clones.

The sequence was collected from an adult in good health. The starting material was peripheral blood, obtained on day 0 of AZD1222 vaccination. In this chain, TRBV5-1 is recombined with TRBJ2-2; 7 central nucleotides agree with TRBD1. The DNA is as follows: TGCGCCAGCAGCTTGGAAGGGGGCCGAATTACCGGGGAGCTGTTTTTT. This encodes CASSLEGGRITGELFF.